These 19 T cell receptor beta chains originate from one sample sequenced in a study of monozygotic twins with inflammatory bowel disease. With the 5' RACE reads reprocessed, TCRdb shows one record per CDR3 protein and no DNA. This sample's table has 400,000 to 500,000 distinct CDR3 sequences. The sample consisted of blood. Receptors originate from a human donor with ulcerative colitis or Crohn's disease, or a healthy co-twin of an affected twin (not recorded which).

This sequence joins TRBV5-4 and TRBJ1-2. This CDR3 region has 14 residues. Per the germline V gene, CDR1 is SGHNT and CDR2 is YYREEE (reference sequence). The chain's CDR3 is CASSLESGNYGYTF.

CDR3 sequence reads: CASSPERRGPYEQYF. The chain combines TRBV7-2 with TRBJ2-7; absent DNA, TCRdb's TRBD1 call cannot be checked. Germline CDR1 SGHTA, CDR2 FQGNSA. The CDR3 is 15 residues long. The full variable domain, its missing parts supplied by reference TRBV7-2 and TRBJ2-7, is GAGVSQSPSNKVTEKGKDVELRCDPISGHTALYWYRQSLGQGLEFLIYFQGNSAPDKSGLPSDRFSAERTGGSVSTLTIQRTQQEDSAVYLCASSPERRGPYEQYFGPGTRLTVT.

The genes are TRBV30 and TRBJ2-2; no DNA is available, so the TRBD2 call from TCRdb remains unchecked. This CDR3 comprises 17 residues. Per the germline V gene, CDR1 is GTSNPN and CDR2 is SVGIG (reference sequence). This chain's CDR3 is CAWGRSGRAVNTGELFF.

The chain carries TRBV7-8 and TRBJ2-1; TCRdb proposes TRBD2, but this gene call is untestable without DNA. This CDR3 spans 17 amino acids. Germline loops: CDR1 SGHVS, CDR2 FQNEAQ. CDR3: CASSFRAGGAGYNEQFF. Based on the CDR3 plus reference TRBV7-8 and TRBJ2-1, the full variable domain is GAGVSQSPRYKVAKRGQDVALRCDPISGHVSLFWYQQALGQGPEFLTYFQNEAQLDKSGLPSDRFFAERPEGSVSTLKIQRTQQEDSAVYLCASSFRAGGAGYNEQFFGPGTRLTVL.

The chain links TRBV11-2 to TRBJ2-3; the D gene TCRdb calls, TRBD2, cannot be checked with no DNA. This CDR3 contains 14 residues. The germline gives CDR1 SGHAT, CDR2 FQNNGV. CDR3 residues: CASSLGAGADTQYF.

The V call is TRBV27, the J call TRBJ2-3; there is no DNA to check the TCRdb D call of TRBD1. Germline V CDR1 and CDR2: MNHEY, SMNVEV (reference sequence). The CDR3 extends over 15 amino acids. The CDR3 loop is CASSLYRDNTDTQYF.

V gene TRBV4-2 combines with J gene TRBJ2-5; the TCRdb D gene call, TRBD2, has no DNA to confirm it. The CDR3 covers 14 residues. Germline lookup yields CDR1 LGHNA and CDR2 YNFKEQ. CDR3: CASSQAGDQETQYF.

J is TRBJ2-7 and V is TRBV7-2. The CDR3 contains 15 residues. Germline V gives CDR1 SGHTA, CDR2 FQGNSA. This chain's CDR3 is CASSSPSQGTYEQYF.

J is TRBJ1-2 and V is TRBV20-1. The CDR3 contains 12 residues. Germline V CDR1 and CDR2: DFQATT, SNEGSKA (reference sequence). The CDR3 loop reads CSASDRFPGYTF.

The V gene is TRBV5-1, the J gene TRBJ2-3; TCRdb selects TRBD2, and the lack of DNA leaves this call unchecked. This CDR3 has 18 amino acids. Germline CDR1 reads SGHRS; CDR2 reads YFSETQ. The CDR3 sequence: CASSLEPSGGGSTDTQYF.

The CDR3 region is CSASGSLVFYEQYF. V gene TRBV20-1 combines with J gene TRBJ2-7; TCRdb names TRBD2, which stays unverified in the absence of DNA. CDR1 and CDR2 (germline): DFQATT, SNEGSKA (reference sequence). The CDR3 is 14 residues long.

This chain joins TRBV15 and TRBJ1-2; TCRdb lists TRBD1, though no DNA is available to test this call. The CDR3 runs to 13 residues. In germline, CDR1 is LNHNV, CDR2 YYDKDF (reference sequence). CDR3 sequence: CATSRRDSYGYTF.

The rearrangement links TRBV29-1 to TRBJ1-3; TCRdb picks TRBD1, but there is no DNA to check that call. CDR1 is SQVTM, CDR2 ANQGSEA, per germline. This CDR3 comprises 13 residues. The CDR3: CSVEPRGTNTIYF.

The chain joins TRBV2 to TRBJ1-5; TCRdb names TRBD1, which stays unverified in the absence of DNA. CDR3 length: 14 amino acids. The germline gives CDR1 SNHLY, CDR2 FYNNEI. This CDR3 is CASSPDRTSQPQHF.

The chain joins TRBV7-9 to TRBJ1-2. The CDR3 consists of 15 residues. Germline CDR1 and CDR2: SEHNR and FQNEAQ (reference sequence). This CDR3 reads CASSLEAGPTYGYTF.

V gene TRBV20-1 combines with J gene TRBJ2-7; TCRdb designates TRBD2, a call that cannot be tested without DNA. The V gene's germline CDR1 is DFQATT and CDR2 SNEGSKA (reference sequence). This CDR3 spans 17 amino acids. CDR3 residues: CSAPGLAGGRRLDEQYF.

The gene calls are TRBV4-1 and TRBJ2-3; TCRdb designates TRBD2, a call that cannot be tested without DNA. CDR1 is MGHRA and CDR2 is YSYEKL in the germline V gene. This CDR3 is built from 14 residues. The CDR3 spells CASSQLRGGDTQYF.

This chain uses TRBV27 with TRBJ2-1; TCRdb returns TRBD2, unconfirmable since there is no DNA. CDR3 length: 15 amino acids. Germline lookup yields CDR1 MNHEY and CDR2 SMNVEV (reference sequence). The CDR3 is CASSARMNSYNEQFF.

V gene TRBV7-2 combines with J gene TRBJ1-2; no DNA is available, so the TRBD1 call from TCRdb remains unchecked. CDR3 length: 13 residues. Germline CDR1 SGHTA, CDR2 FQGNSA. CDR3 protein: CASRRGVNYGYTF.